This record concerns one TCR beta chain sequence. The antigen is undetermined. The data were taken from a study of persistence of HIV-infected CD4 T cells. V was shortened by 1 base and J by 2 bases, with 10 bases between the two germline ends. This CDR3 is 15 amino acids long. Germline CDR1 is SGHKS and CDR2 is YYEKEE (reference sequence). Cells were stimulated with CMV-infected fibroblast lysates at roughly 9.1 ug/mL. CD40L-negative CD69-negative CD45RO-high memory CD4+ T cells were sorted as populations depleted of antigen-responding cells. The immunoSEQ assay was version 4, run in survey mode. Template was genomic DNA at around 9.7 ng/uL, with up to 1 ug used per sample. Libraries were prepared by immunoSEQ multiplex PCR; TCRdb keeps only in-frame clonotypes and omits some of them. The sample lists 30,000 to 45,000 clones; 65% to 85% were seen once.

The chain joins TRBV5-5 to TRBJ2-1; D uncertain. Sample: CD4+ T cells sorted from PBMCs after approximately 20-hour stimulation, taken from a patient who received antiretroviral therapy. The clonotype was recovered from an adult man with HIV who was CMV-seropositive. The CDR3 bases are TGTGCCAGCAGCTTGTCGGTGGTAGCCTACAATGAGCAGTTCTTC. This codes for CASSLSVVAYNEQFF.